Only a few counts were recorded for the clone carrying this T cell receptor (beta chain). Its antigen is still unknown. The data derive from a study of blood T cells in healthy people across ages. Sample-barcoded 5' priming and a J-beta primer mix drove a second PCR of about 6 to 12 cycles. CDR3-containing paired-end reads numbered at least 2.5 million in each sample. MiXCR, run by TCRdb on the 5' RACE reads, gives a single entry per CDR3 protein. The data contain approximately 960,000 distinct CDR3 sequences, 25% to 35% of them singletons. Healthy Caucasian individuals from Russia aged roughly 6 to 100 were enrolled as donors. Total RNA, at least 5 micrograms per sample, was extracted from PBMCs. Study-wide points: When set beside aged donors, long-lived donors presented more naive CD4+ cells and higher diversity.

Trimming took 4 bases from V and 5 from J, leaving 21 bases between them. Per the germline V gene, CDR1 is MGHRA and CDR2 is YSYEKL. This CDR3 contains 18 residues. These data were likewise used in another study, on T cells of mothers and their children.

The rearrangement links TRBV4-1 to TRBJ1-6; D possibly corresponds to TRBD1 (6 bases). The sequencing sample was made of blood. This TCR came from a woman between 40 and 55 years old in good health. In DNA, the CDR3 is TGCGCCAGCAGCCGCCGACAGGTCATTCCGGGGGATAATTCACCCCTCCACTTT. Translated, it gives CASSRRQVIPGDNSPLHF.